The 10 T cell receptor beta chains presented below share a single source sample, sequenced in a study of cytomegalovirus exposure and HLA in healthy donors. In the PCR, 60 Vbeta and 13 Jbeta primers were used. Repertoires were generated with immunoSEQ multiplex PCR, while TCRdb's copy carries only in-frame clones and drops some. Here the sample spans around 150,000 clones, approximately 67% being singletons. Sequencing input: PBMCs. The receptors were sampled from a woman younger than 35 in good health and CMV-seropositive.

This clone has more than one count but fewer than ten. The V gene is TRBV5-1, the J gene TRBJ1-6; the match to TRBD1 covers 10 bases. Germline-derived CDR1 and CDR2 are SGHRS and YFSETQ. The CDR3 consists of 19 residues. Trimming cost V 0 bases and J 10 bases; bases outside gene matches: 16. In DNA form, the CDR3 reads TGCGCCAGCAGCTTGGGGCCCCTTGGACAGGGGGATTTTAAGTCACCCCTCCACTTT. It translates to CASSLGPLGQGDFKSPLHF.

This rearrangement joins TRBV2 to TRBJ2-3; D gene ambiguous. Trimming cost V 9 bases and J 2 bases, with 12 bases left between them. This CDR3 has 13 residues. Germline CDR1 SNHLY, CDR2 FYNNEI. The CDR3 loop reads CARLTSVTDTQYF. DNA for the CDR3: TGTGCCAGACTAACCAGCGTCACAGATACGCAGTATTTT.

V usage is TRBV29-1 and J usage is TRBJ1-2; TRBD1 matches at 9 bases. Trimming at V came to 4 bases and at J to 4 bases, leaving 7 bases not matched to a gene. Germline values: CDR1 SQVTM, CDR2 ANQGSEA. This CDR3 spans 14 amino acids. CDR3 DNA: TGCAGCGTTGGGGGACAGGGTGGCGCCTATGGCTACACCTTC. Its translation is CSVGGQGGAYGYTF. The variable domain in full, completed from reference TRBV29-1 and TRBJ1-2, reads SAVISQKPSRDICQRGTSLTIQCQVDSQVTMMFWYRQQPGQSLTLIATANQGSEATYESGFVIDKFPISRPNLTFSTLTVSNMSPEDSSIYLCSVGGQGGAYGYTFGSGTRLTVV.

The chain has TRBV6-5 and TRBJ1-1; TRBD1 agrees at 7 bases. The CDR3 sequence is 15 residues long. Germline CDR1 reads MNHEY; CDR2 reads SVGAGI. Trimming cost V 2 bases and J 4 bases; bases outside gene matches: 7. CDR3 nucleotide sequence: TGTGCCAGCAGTTACCGGGGTAAGGGGGCCACTGAAGCTTTCTTT. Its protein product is CASSYRGKGATEAFF.

This CDR3 is CASSYSQGQSGETQYF. The CDR3 bases are TGTGCCAGCAGTTATAGCCAGGGACAGTCTGGGGAGACCCAGTACTTC. The chain recombines TRBV6-5 with TRBJ2-5; 7 positions match TRBD1. Per the germline V gene, CDR1 is MNHEY and CDR2 is SVGAGI. Losses at the gene ends were 3 bases for V and 5 bases for J; bases not matched to a gene: 12. The CDR3 runs 16 residues.

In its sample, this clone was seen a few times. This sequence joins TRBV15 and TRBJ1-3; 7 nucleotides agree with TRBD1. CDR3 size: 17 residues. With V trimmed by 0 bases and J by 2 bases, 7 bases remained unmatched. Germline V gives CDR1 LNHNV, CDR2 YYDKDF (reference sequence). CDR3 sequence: CATSREAWQGAGNTIYF. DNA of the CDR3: TGTGCCACCAGCAGAGAAGCATGGCAGGGGGCTGGAAACACCATATATTTT.

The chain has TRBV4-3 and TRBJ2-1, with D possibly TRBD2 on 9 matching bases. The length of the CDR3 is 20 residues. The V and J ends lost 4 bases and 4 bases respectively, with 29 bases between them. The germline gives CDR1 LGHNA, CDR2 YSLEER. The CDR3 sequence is CASSLSPGQVGLAGYNEQFF. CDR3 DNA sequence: TGCGCCAGCAGCCTTTCCCCGGGACAGGTGGGACTAGCCGGATACAATGAGCAGTTCTTC.

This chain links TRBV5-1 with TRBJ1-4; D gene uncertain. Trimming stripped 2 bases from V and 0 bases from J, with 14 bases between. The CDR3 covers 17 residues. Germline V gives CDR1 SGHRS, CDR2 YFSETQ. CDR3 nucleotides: TGCGCCAGCAGCTTTACCGGGAGAACAGCAACTAATGAAAAACTGTTTTTT. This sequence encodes CASSFTGRTATNEKLFF.

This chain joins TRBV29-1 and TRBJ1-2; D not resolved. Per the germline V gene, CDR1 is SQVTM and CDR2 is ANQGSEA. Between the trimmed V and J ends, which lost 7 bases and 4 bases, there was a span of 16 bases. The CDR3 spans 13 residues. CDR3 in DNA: TGCAGCGCCAGTGACGGCAGCGGCTATGGCTACACCTTC. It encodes CSASDGSGYGYTF.

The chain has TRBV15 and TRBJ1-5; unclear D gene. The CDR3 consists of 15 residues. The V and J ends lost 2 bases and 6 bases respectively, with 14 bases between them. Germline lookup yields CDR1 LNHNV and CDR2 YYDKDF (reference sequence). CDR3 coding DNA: TGTGCCACCAGCAGACATTCAGGATCCGGTCAGCCCCAGCATTTT. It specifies CATSRHSGSGQPQHF.